The sequence of this TCR beta chain was determined in a study of T cell changes during pregnancy in multiple sclerosis (dated by TCRdb to between 2019 and 2020). Study-wide context: The study looked at changes in the T cell repertoire across pregnancy in women with multiple sclerosis.

Library construction relied on the immunoSEQ multiplex PCR assay. TCRdb mirrors the immuneACCESS table, restricted to in-frame sequences. Some clones are absent from its copies; in checked studies, under half trace to an unresolved V gene, and the reason for the others is unknown. This sample comprises roughly 70,000 clones, roughly 92% of them detected only once. The ten top clones hold roughly 1.2% of the sample. Based on the germline V gene (reference sequence), the CDR1 and CDR2 sequences are LNHDA and SQIVND. There are 17 amino acids in the CDR3, from cysteine to phenylalanine inclusive. The retained sequence is limited to the CDR3, 51 bases, with the frame set at the first base. Ends trimmed: V by 4 bases, J by 0 bases; bases unmatched to a gene: 6. As to this clone: It has no known antigen specificity. Base qualities are not provided; no much larger clone lies one nucleotide away.

The sequence was obtained from a female donor with multiple sclerosis, enrolled in a pregnancy study. The chain employs TRBV19 and TRBJ1-4, with 9 junctional bases fitting TRBD1. The specimen was peripheral blood, collected in the third trimester of pregnancy. The CDR3 reads CASSRRQGGATNEKLFF. The DNA sequence is given as TGTGCCAGTAGTAGAAGACAGGGGGGAGCAACTAATGAAAAACTGTTTTTT.